This note documents a single T cell receptor beta chain sequence. The record originates from a study of blood T cell repertoires in COVID-19. On the study more broadly: Both acute and convalescent COVID-19 samples were obtained from the United States, Italy and Spain.

Trimming took 1 base from V and 5 from J, leaving 5 bases between them. Germline V gives CDR1 LGHNT, CDR2 FRNRAP. CDR3 length equals 12 residues. In terms of age and location, participants ranged from roughly 18 to 95 years and lived in about two dozen US areas. Cohorts were based on clinical histories the participants reported. Data came from immunoSEQ multiplex PCR; TCRdb stores just in-frame clones and leaves some out. Found here are about 180,000 clones, nearly 90% of them singletons; the top ten hold 2% to 2.5%. The TCR comes from a woman in her 40s with acute COVID-19. This chain uses TRBV12-5 with TRBJ2-5, with D unclear. Sequenced sample: PBMCs or T cells enriched from blood (not recorded which). The CDR3 spells CASGLGPETQYF. CDR3 DNA sequence: TGTGCTAGTGGTTTGGGGCCTGAGACCCAGTACTTC.